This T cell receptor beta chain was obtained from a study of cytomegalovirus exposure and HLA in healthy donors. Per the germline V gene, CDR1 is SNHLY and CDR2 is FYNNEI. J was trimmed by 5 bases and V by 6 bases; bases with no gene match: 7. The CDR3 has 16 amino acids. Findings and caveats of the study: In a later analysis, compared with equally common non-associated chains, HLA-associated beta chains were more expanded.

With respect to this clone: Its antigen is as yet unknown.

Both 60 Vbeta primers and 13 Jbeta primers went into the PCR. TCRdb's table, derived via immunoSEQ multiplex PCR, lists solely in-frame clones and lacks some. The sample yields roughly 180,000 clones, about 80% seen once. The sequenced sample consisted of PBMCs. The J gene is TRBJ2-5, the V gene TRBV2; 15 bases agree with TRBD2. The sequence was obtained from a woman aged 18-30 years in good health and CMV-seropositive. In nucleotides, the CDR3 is TGTGCCAGCAGCGGACTAGCGGGGGGGCCGGGGGAGACCCAGTACTTC. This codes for CASSGLAGGPGETQYF.